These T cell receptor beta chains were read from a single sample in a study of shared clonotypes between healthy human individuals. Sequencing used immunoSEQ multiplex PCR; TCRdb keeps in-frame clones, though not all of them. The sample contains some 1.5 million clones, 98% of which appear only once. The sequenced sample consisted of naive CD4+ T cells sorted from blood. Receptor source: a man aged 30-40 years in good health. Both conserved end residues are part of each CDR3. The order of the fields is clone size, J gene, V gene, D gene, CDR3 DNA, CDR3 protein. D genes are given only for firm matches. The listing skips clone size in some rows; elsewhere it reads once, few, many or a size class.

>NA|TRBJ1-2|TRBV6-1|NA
TGTGCCAGCTTCTCGGGAATGAGGGCCTTCTATGGCTACACCTTC
CASFSGMRAFYGYTF
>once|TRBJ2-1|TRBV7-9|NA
TGTGCCAGCATTACAGGCCATTACAATGAGCAGTTCTTC
CASITGHYNEQFF
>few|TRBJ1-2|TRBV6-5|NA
TGTGCCAGCAGTCCGGACCGCTATGGCTACACCTTC
CASSPDRYGYTF
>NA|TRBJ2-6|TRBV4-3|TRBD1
TGCGCCAGCAGCCTCACTACGGGACAGGGGGCGCGAGGGGCCAACGTCCTGACTTTC
CASSLTTGQGARGANVLTF
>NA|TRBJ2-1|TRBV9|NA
TGTGCCAGCAGTAAGGACGGGAGCTCCTACAATGAGCAGTTCTTC
CASSKDGSSYNEQFF
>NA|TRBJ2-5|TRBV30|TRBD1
TGTGCCTGGAGGGAAAAGGGGGCTGGAGAGACCCAGTACTTC
CAWREKGAGETQYF
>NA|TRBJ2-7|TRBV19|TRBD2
TGTGCCAGTAGCGCACTAGCGGGAGGTGTAGGAGAGCAGTACTTC
CASSALAGGVGEQYF
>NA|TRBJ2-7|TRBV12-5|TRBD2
TGTGCTAGTGCTATCCAGAGCGGGAGGGAAACCTACGAGCAGTACTTC
CASAIQSGRETYEQYF
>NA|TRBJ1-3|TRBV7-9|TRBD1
TGTGCCAGCAGCTTAGGGGACAGGGGACCAAGCTCTGGAAACACCATATATTTT
CASSLGDRGPSSGNTIYF
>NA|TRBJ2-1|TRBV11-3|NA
TGTGCCAGCAGCCTAAGTCTCGGGTCCAATGAGCAGTTCTTC
CASSLSLGSNEQFF
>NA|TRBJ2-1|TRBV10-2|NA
TGCGCCAGCAGTGGACTAACCGGGCAGTTCTTC
CASSGLTGQFF
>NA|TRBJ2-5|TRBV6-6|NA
TGTGCCAGCAGTTACTCAAGGGTTGGGGAGACCCAGTACTTC
CASSYSRVGETQYF
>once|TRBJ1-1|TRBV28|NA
TGTGCCAGCCGGGAGAACACTGAAGCTTTCTTT
CASRENTEAFF
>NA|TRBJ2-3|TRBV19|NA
TGTGCCAGTAATGGGGGAAGCACAGATACGCAGTATTTT
CASNGGSTDTQYF
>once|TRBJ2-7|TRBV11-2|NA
TGTGCCAGCAGCTCCAACACCCGACTAGTCTACGAGCAGTACTTC
CASSSNTRLVYEQYF
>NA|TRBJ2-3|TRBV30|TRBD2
TGTGCCTGGAGGAGACTAGCGGGGGAACCCACAGATACGCAGTATTTT
CAWRRLAGEPTDTQYF
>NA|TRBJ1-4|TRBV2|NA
TGTGCCAGCAGGGAACAATTAGCAACTAATGAAAAACTGTTTTTT
CASREQLATNEKLFF
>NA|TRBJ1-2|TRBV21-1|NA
TGTGCCAACTCCCCCCTAACAGACAGAGGGTGGCTCCCGGAGGGCTACACCTTC
CANSPLTDRGWLPEGYTF
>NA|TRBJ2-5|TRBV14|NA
TGTGCCAGCAGCCAAGATCTTGGGAAGGAGACCCAGTACTTC
CASSQDLGKETQYF
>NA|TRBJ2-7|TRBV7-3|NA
TGTGCCAGCAGCCTAGAAGGGGGGCGAACCCCCTACGAGCAGTACTTC
CASSLEGGRTPYEQYF
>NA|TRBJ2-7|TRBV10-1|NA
TGCGCCAGCAGTGAGTCTACACGGGAGCAGTACTTC
CASSESTREQYF
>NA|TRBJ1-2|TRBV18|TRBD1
TGTGCCAGCTCACCCGATGACAGGGTCGAAGTACTCGGTGGCTACACCTTC
CASSPDDRVEVLGGYTF
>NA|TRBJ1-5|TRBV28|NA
TGTGCCAGCGGGGGTAGCAATCAGCCCCAGCATTTT
CASGGSNQPQHF
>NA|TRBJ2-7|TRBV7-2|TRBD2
TGTGCCAGCAGCTTAGCGCCTAGCGGGGGCCTCTACGAGCAGTACTTC
CASSLAPSGGLYEQYF
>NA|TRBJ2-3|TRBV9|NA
TGTGCCAGCAGCGGTCTAAGGGGCACAGATACGCAGTATTTT
CASSGLRGTDTQYF
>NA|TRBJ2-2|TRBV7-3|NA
TGTGCCAGCAGCCCACAACCTTCGGGACCGAACACCGGGGAGCTGTTTTTT
CASSPQPSGPNTGELFF
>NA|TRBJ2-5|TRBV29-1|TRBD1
TGCAGCGTTAGACTACCCGTGGACAGGGCAGGAGAGACCCAGTACTTC
CSVRLPVDRAGETQYF
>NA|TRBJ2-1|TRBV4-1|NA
TGCGCCAGCAGCCAAGATCCGGGACCACCGAGCTCCTACAATGAGCAGTTCTTC
CASSQDPGPPSSYNEQFF
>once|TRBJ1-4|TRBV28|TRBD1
TGTGCCAGCAGTTCCTACAGACAGGGGAATGAAAAACTGTTTTTT
CASSSYRQGNEKLFF
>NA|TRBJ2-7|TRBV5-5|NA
TGTGCCAGCAGCTTGGTGGGCGCAGCCAACGAGCAGTACTTC
CASSLVGAANEQYF
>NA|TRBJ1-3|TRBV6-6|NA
TGTGCCAGCAGTTACTCACACGGGGAATCTGGAAACACCATATATTTT
CASSYSHGESGNTIYF
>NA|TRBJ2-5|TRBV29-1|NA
TGCAGCGTCCGCGGGTACCAAGAGACCCAGTACTTC
CSVRGYQETQYF
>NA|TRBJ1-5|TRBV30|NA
TGTGCCTGGAGTGTAGGAAAACCAGGAAATCAGCCCCAGCATTTT
CAWSVGKPGNQPQHF
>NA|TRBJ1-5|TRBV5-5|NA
TGTGCCAGCAGTCGTTCCGGGGCCCCGGATCAGCCCCAGCATTTT
CASSRSGAPDQPQHF
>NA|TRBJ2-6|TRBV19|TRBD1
TGTGCCAGTAGGGTAAAAACAGGGGCTGGGGCCAACGTCCTGACTTTC
CASRVKTGAGANVLTF
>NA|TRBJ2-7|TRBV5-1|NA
TGCGCCAGCAGCTTGGACCCCCATTCGAGGACCTACGAGCAGTACTTC
CASSLDPHSRTYEQYF
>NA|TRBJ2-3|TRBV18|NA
TGTGCCAGCTCAGCTATTCAAATCCTCACAGATACGCAGTATTTT
CASSAIQILTDTQYF
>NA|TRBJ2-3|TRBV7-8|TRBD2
TGTGCCAGCAGCCTCGGAGCGGGAGGGACAGATACGCAGTATTTT
CASSLGAGGTDTQYF
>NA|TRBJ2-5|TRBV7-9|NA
TGTGCCAGCAGCCGCGGGGTCCAAGAGACCCAGTACTTC
CASSRGVQETQYF
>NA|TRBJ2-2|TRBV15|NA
TGTGCCACCAGCAGAGTTGTATTAGGGGGTTACGCCGGGGAGCTGTTTTTT
CATSRVVLGGYAGELFF
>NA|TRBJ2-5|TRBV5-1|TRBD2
TGCGCCAGCGCCATAGCGGGGCAAGAGACCCAGTACTTC
CASAIAGQETQYF
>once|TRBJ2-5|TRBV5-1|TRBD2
TGCGCCAGCAGCTTGTTGGCTAGCGGGAGTGAGACCCAGTACTTC
CASSLLASGSETQYF
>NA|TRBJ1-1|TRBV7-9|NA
TGTGCCAGCATCCCCAGCTGGGGCCGGGGCACTGAAGCTTTCTTT
CASIPSWGRGTEAFF
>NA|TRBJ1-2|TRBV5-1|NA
TGCGCCAGCAGCTTGGAGGGAGACTATGGCTACACCTTC
CASSLEGDYGYTF
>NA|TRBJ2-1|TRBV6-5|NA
TGTGCCAGCAGTTACCTCGCGAATACCTACAATGAGCAGTTCTTC
CASSYLANTYNEQFF
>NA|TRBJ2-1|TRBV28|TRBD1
TGTGCCAGCAGTTTATCCCTCAGGGGGCATGAGCAGTTCTTC
CASSLSLRGHEQFF
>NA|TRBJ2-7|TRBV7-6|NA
TGTGCCAGCAGCTTAGTGGTCAGTACCTACGAGCAGTACTTC
CASSLVVSTYEQYF
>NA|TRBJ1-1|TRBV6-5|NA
TGTGCCAGCAGTTACTCGACGGGCACTGAAGCTTTCTTT
CASSYSTGTEAFF
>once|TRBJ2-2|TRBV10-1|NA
TGCGCCACTAATTCGAACACCGGGGAGCTGTTTTTT
CATNSNTGELFF
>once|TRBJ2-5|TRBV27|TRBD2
TGTGCCAGCAGTTTTCTAGCGGGAGTCGAGACCCAGTACTTC
CASSFLAGVETQYF
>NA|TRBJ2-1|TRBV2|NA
TGTGCCAGCCTACCTTGGGGGGCGATCTACAATGAGCAGTTCTTC
CASLPWGAIYNEQFF
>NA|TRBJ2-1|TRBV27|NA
TGTGCCAGCAGTCAACACCTTTCTAGCGAGGCTTCCCCCCGTGAGCAGTTCTTC
CASSQHLSSEASPREQFF
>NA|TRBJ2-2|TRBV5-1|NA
TGCGCCAGCAGTTATACCAGGGTCGACACCGGGGAGCTGTTTTTT
CASSYTRVDTGELFF